These 20 T cell receptor beta chains originate from one sample sequenced in a study of shared clonotypes between healthy human individuals. Naive CD8 cells, CD45RO-negative and positively selected for CCR7, excluded terminally differentiated effector memory CD45RA+ cells. This table comes from immunoSEQ multiplex PCR, and its TCRdb copy is limited to in-frame clones, with some not included. In the table there are about 700,000 clones, about 90% of which are singletons. The sequenced sample consisted of naive CD8+ T cells sorted from blood. The receptors were sampled from a man younger than 45 in good health.

Details on this clone: The same CDR3 can be traced to other DNA sequences in this sample. The chain recombines TRBV29-1 with TRBJ1-2; D is undetermined. V shed 0 bases and J shed 3 bases, with 2 bases lying between them. The CDR3 has 11 residues. Germline V gene data show CDR1 as SQVTM and CDR2 as ANQGSEA. DNA of the CDR3: TGCAGCGTTGAAGAGGACTATGGCTACACCTTC. Protein sequence: CSVEEDYGYTF.

This sequence joins TRBV27 and TRBJ2-1, with D possibly being TRBD2 (6 bases). Germline lookup yields CDR1 MNHEY and CDR2 SMNVEV (reference sequence). Trimming removed 3 bases at V and 0 bases at J, with 12 bases between. The CDR3 totals 16 residues. DNA of the CDR3: TGTGCCAGCAGTTTGTCCGGAGGGAGCTCCTACAATGAGCAGTTCTTC. Amino acid sequence: CASSLSGGSSYNEQFF.

The rearrangement joins TRBV2 to TRBJ2-7; D is tentatively TRBD1 or TRBD2 (5 bases each). This CDR3 comprises 13 residues. Germline V gene data show CDR1 as SNHLY and CDR2 as FYNNEI. V was clipped by 7 bases and J by 0 bases, with 10 bases between them. CDR3 nucleotides: TGTGCCAGCACAGGGACGGTCTCCTACGAGCAGTACTTC. Amino acid sequence: CASTGTVSYEQYF.

The chain uses TRBV2 and TRBJ2-7; 11 positions match TRBD2. The length of the CDR3 is 18 residues. Looked up from germline, CDR1 is SNHLY and CDR2 is FYNNEI. J gave up 6 bases and V 4 bases, and 17 bases lay outside the gene matches. CDR3 sequence reads: CASSAIRGTSGSIREQYF. The CDR3 region has the DNA TGTGCCAGCAGTGCGATCAGGGGAACTAGCGGGAGTATCCGCGAGCAGTACTTC. The variable domain in full, completed from reference TRBV2 and TRBJ2-7, reads EPEVTQTPSHQVTQMGQEVILRCVPISNHLYFYWYRQILGQKVEFLVSFYNNEISEKSEIFDDQFSVERPDGSNFTLKIRSTKLEDSAMYFCASSAIRGTSGSIREQYFGPGTRLTVT.

This rearrangement joins TRBV7-9 to TRBJ2-1; TRBD1 aligns across 11 bases. The V segment lost 4 bases and the J segment 7 bases; nucleotides outside the gene matches: 18. The CDR3 runs to 19 residues. Germline V CDR1 and CDR2: SEHNR, FQNEAQ (reference sequence). The CDR3, as DNA: TGTGCCAGCAGCTCAGACCGTACATCCCGGGACAGGGGGTTGAATGAGCAGTTCTTC. It is translated as CASSSDRTSRDRGLNEQFF.

J is TRBJ2-7 and V is TRBV11-3, with TRBD2 identical over 10 bases. The trim removed 3 bases at V and 6 bases at J, leaving 2 bases unmatched. CDR3 length: 13 residues. Germline assignment: CDR1 SGHNT and CDR2 YENEEA. CDR3 in DNA: TGTGCCAGCAGCTTGTCTAGCGGGAGCGAGCAGTACTTC. This codes for CASSLSSGSEQYF.

The rearrangement links TRBV9 to TRBJ2-7; TRBD2 aligns across 9 bases. This CDR3 has 17 amino acids. Trimming at V came to 3 bases and at J to 3 bases, leaving 13 bases not matched to a gene. The germline V gene encodes CDR1 SGDLS and CDR2 YYNGEE. The CDR3, as DNA: TGTGCCAGCAGCGCGGTCTCGACTAGCGGAGTCCTCTACGAGCAGTACTTC. It translates to CASSAVSTSGVLYEQYF.

This clone appeared a single time. CDR3 residues: CASSLPGLAAYEQYF. CDR3 DNA: TGTGCCAGCAGCTTGCCGGGACTAGCGGCCTACGAGCAGTACTTC. The genes are TRBV7-2 and TRBJ2-7; TRBD2 matches at 11 bases. This CDR3 region has 15 residues. Trimming removed 3 bases from V and 2 bases from J; junction bases left unmatched: 3. CDR1 SGHTA and CDR2 FQGNSA come from the germline V gene. Complete variable domain (other parts from reference TRBV7-2 and TRBJ2-7): GAGVSQSPSNKVTEKGKDVELRCDPISGHTALYWYRQSLGQGLEFLIYFQGNSAPDKSGLPSDRFSAERTGGSVSTLTIQRTQQEDSAVYLCASSLPGLAAYEQYFGPGTRLTVT.

The J gene is TRBJ2-3, the V gene TRBV13, with 9 bases fitting TRBD2. CDR1 PRHDT and CDR2 FYEKMQ come from the germline V gene (reference sequence). The V and J ends lost 3 bases and 3 bases, in that order; junction bases with no gene match: 7. The CDR3 totals 16 residues. The CDR3 DNA is TGTGCCAGCAGCTTGAAGCGGGAGGTAACGACAGATACGCAGTATTTT. Protein sequence: CASSLKREVTTDTQYF.

This chain connects TRBV12-5 to TRBJ2-7, with 7 bases identical to TRBD1. The CDR3 has 15 amino acids. From germline, CDR1 is LGHNT and CDR2 FRNRAP. With V trimmed by 1 base and J by 3 bases, 6 bases remained unmatched. DNA of the CDR3: TGTGCTAGTGGTTTGGGACCGGGACAGATCTACGAGCAGTACTTC. This gives the protein CASGLGPGQIYEQYF.

The chain has TRBV29-1 and TRBJ2-3, with 7 bases aligning to TRBD1. This CDR3 has 13 amino acids. Trimming cost V 6 bases and J 2 bases; bases outside gene matches: 5. Looked up from germline, CDR1 is SQVTM and CDR2 is ANQGSEA. CDR3 sequence reads: CSVGDSFTDTQYF. CDR3 nucleotide sequence: TGCAGCGTGGGGGACAGTTTCACAGATACGCAGTATTTT.

In this sample, this clone turned up a few times. This chain connects TRBV4-1 to TRBJ1-2; a weak D match, TRBD1 (5 bases). CDR3 length: 15 residues. Germline assignment: CDR1 MGHRA and CDR2 YSYEKL. V was clipped by 0 bases and J by 1 base, with 9 bases between them. CDR3 sequence: CASSQDPTVNYGYTF. DNA for the CDR3: TGCGCCAGCAGCCAAGATCCGACAGTTAACTATGGCTACACCTTC.

The chain combines TRBV7-9 with TRBJ2-1, with 8 positions matching TRBD2. Germline CDR1 is SEHNR and CDR2 is FQNEAQ (reference sequence). The CDR3 runs to 17 residues. The J segment lost 4 bases and the V segment lost 1 base, leaving 9 bases of the junction unmatched. The CDR3 coding sequence is TGTGCCAGCAGCTTAGAACGGTGGCGGGAGGCTTACAATGAGCAGTTCTTC. Translation gives CASSLERWREAYNEQFF. The full variable domain, rest sourced from reference TRBV7-9 and TRBJ2-1, is DTGVSQNPRHKITKRGQNVTFRCDPISEHNRLYWYRQTLGQGPEFLTYFQNEAQLEKSRLLSDRFSAERPKGSFSTLEIQRTEQGDSAMYLCASSLERWREAYNEQFFGPGTRLTVL.

V is TRBV28 and J is TRBJ2-1, with a tentative D call TRBD1 (7 bases). Trimming left V 7 bases short and J 9 bases short, with 25 bases between. Germline V gene data show CDR1 as MDHEN and CDR2 as SYDVKM. The CDR3 spans 16 residues. The CDR3 nucleotides read TGTGCCAGCAACCCCCTGGAAACCAGTCAGGGGGGTGAGCAGTTCTTC. Protein: CASNPLETSQGGEQFF.

The CDR3 sequence is CATRPRDRVYNQPQHF. Written as DNA, the CDR3 is TGTGCCACCAGACCAAGAGACAGGGTCTACAATCAGCCCCAGCATTTT. The genes are TRBV5-8 and TRBJ1-5; 7 nucleotides agree with TRBD1. V dropped 9 bases and J dropped 3; count of bases not matched to a gene: 15. This CDR3 region has 16 residues. The germline CDR1 and CDR2 sequences are SGHTS and YDEGEE. The full variable domain, with the rest looked up from reference TRBV5-8 and TRBJ1-5, is EAGVTQSPTHLIKTRGQQATLRCSPISGHTSVYWYQQALGLGLQFLLWYDEGEERNRGNFPPRFSGRQFPNYSSELNVNALELEDSALYLCATRPRDRVYNQPQHFGDGTRLSIL.

V is TRBV28 and J is TRBJ2-7, with D maybe TRBD2 (6 bases). Germline CDR1 and CDR2: MDHEN and SYDVKM. V shed 3 bases and J shed 0 bases, with 15 bases lying between them. CDR3 size: 16 residues. CDR3 residues: CASSFSIAAFSYEQYF. The CDR3, as DNA: TGTGCCAGCAGTTTCTCCATAGCGGCTTTCTCCTACGAGCAGTACTTC.

J is TRBJ2-3 and V is TRBV6-5; D might be TRBD2 (6 bases). The CDR3 totals 15 residues. The V end was cut by 6 bases, the J end by 1 base, with 14 bases between. The germline V gene encodes CDR1 MNHEY and CDR2 SVGAGI. The CDR3: CASSRLSGGTDTQYF. The CDR3 region has the DNA TGTGCCAGCAGCCGCCTATCGGGGGGCACAGATACGCAGTATTTT.

V is TRBV6-1 and J is TRBJ1-5; D gene uncertain. Germline CDR1 reads MNHNS; CDR2 reads SASEGT. The ends were cut back, 2 bases at V and 6 bases at J, with 14 bases in the middle. The CDR3 totals 15 residues. CDR3 sequence: CASSEPRHRGQPQHF. CDR3 coding DNA: TGTGCCAGCAGTGAACCTAGACACCGTGGTCAGCCCCAGCATTTT.

The chain links TRBV9 to TRBJ2-2; D unresolved. CDR1 is SGDLS and CDR2 is YYNGEE in the germline V gene. V was pared by 4 bases and J by 6 bases, with 7 bases between. This CDR3 has 12 amino acids. CDR3 sequence (DNA): TGTGCCAGCAGCCCCGAGGCCGGGGAGCTGTTTTTT. This encodes CASSPEAGELFF. Using reference TRBV9 and TRBJ2-2 for the parts outside the CDR3, the full variable domain is DSGVTQTPKHLITATGQRVTLRCSPRSGDLSVYWYQQSLDQGLQFLIQYYNGEERAKGNILERFSAQQFPDLHSELNLSSLELGDSALYFCASSPEAGELFFGEGSRLTVL.

As DNA, the CDR3 is TGTGCCAGCAGAAGTGAGGCGGGTCGGTACGAGCAGTACTTC. Translated: CASRSEAGRYEQYF. The chain uses TRBV27 and TRBJ2-7; perhaps TRBD2 as D (5 bases). The CDR3 is made up of 14 amino acids. CDR1 and CDR2 from the germline V gene are MNHEY and SMNVEV (reference sequence). V shed 6 bases and J shed 4 bases, with 16 bases lying between them.